This passage covers 7 T cell receptor beta chains from one sample sequenced in a study of T cells after yellow fever vaccination. One entry per CDR3 protein, called by TCRdb with MiXCR from the 5' RACE reads. The data hold 500,000 to 650,000 distinct CDR3 sequences, with about 15% observed a single time. The starting material was PBMCs, obtained about 5 days after the first yellow fever vaccination. The receptors derive from a man younger than 35 who received the YFV17D yellow fever vaccine.

The chain has TRBV20-1 and TRBJ1-1; D ambiguous. The V gene lost 3 bases and the J gene lost 4 bases, with 9 bases spanning the gap. The CDR3 extends over 12 amino acids. Germline assignment: CDR1 DFQATT and CDR2 SNEGSKA (reference sequence). CDR3 nucleotide sequence: TGCAGTGCTAGTCTGATCGGCACTGAAGCTTTCTTT. Its translation: CSASLIGTEAFF.

Ten or more counts support this clonotype. The gene calls are TRBV5-1 and TRBJ2-2, with D tentatively TRBD1 (6 bases). The CDR3 is 16 residues long. Germline V lookup: CDR1 SGHRS, CDR2 YFSETQ. The V end lost 0 bases, the J end lost 7 bases, and 16 bases lay between the germline ends. CDR3 amino acids: CASSLAKAGELGELFF. The CDR3 DNA follows: TGCGCCAGCAGCTTGGCCAAGGCAGGGGAACTCGGGGAGCTGTTTTTT.

This clonotype was found a few times. The rearrangement links TRBV7-6 to TRBJ2-1, with D unresolved. The CDR3 is 12 residues long. Trimming took off 6 bases at V and 2 bases at J, with 5 bases between the two ends. CDR1 and CDR2 (germline): SGHVS, FNYEAQ. The CDR3 sequence: CASRGTYNEQFF. CDR3 sequence (DNA): TGTGCCAGCAGGGGTACCTACAATGAGCAGTTCTTC.

This rearrangement joins TRBV7-2 to TRBJ2-5, with 7 positions matching TRBD2. The CDR3 has 15 residues. Germline values: CDR1 SGHTA, CDR2 FQGNSA. Germline trimming cut 4 bases from V and 0 bases from J; bases unmatched to any gene: 5. This CDR3 is CASSSWGGYQETQYF. Written as DNA, the CDR3 is TGTGCCAGCAGCTCTTGGGGGGGGTACCAAGAGACCCAGTACTTC.

The rearrangement uses TRBV7-2 and TRBJ2-3; D is unclear. Germline values: CDR1 SGHTA, CDR2 FQGNSA. The CDR3 is made up of 12 amino acids. Trimming pared 5 bases from V and 4 bases from J, leaving 7 bases between. The CDR3 region is CASSPYADTQYF. CDR3 sequence (DNA): TGTGCCAGCAGCCCCTACGCAGATACGCAGTATTTT.

There are a few counts of this clonotype. The CDR3 loop is CASRGGGPLYEQYF. The CDR3 bases are TGTGCCAGCAGAGGGGGTGGACCCCTCTACGAGCAGTACTTC. The chain uses TRBV12-3 or TRBV12-4 and TRBJ2-7; possibly TRBD1 for D (6 bases). V shed 6 bases and J shed 3 bases, with 15 bases lying between them. CDR3 length: 14 amino acids.

This chain links TRBV4-1 with TRBJ2-7; TRBD2 matches at 7 bases. CDR3 length equals 16 residues. From germline, CDR1 is MGHRA and CDR2 YSYEKL. With V trimmed by 1 base and J by 0 bases, 6 bases remained unmatched. In nucleotides, the CDR3 is TGCGCCAGCAGCCAAGGGGTGGCTAGCGGCTCCTACGAGCAGTACTTC. It codes for CASSQGVASGSYEQYF.